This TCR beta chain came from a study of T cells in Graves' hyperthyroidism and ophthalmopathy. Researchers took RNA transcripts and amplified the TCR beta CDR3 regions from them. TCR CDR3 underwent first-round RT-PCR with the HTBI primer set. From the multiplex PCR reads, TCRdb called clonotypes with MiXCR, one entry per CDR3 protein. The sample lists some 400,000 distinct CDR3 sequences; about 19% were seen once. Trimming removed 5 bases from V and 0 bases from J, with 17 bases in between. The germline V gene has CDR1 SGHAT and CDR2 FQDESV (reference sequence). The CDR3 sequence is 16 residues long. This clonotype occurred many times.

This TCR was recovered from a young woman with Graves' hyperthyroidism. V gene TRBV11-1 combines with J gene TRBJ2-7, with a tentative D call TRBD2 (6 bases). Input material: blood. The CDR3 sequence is CASSQSRDWSSYEQYF. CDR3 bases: TGTGCCAGCAGCCAGAGCCGGGACTGGAGCTCCTACGAGCAGTACTTC. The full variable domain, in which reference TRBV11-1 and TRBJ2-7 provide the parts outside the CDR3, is EAEVAQSPRYKITEKSQAVAFWCDPISGHATLYWYRQILGQGPELLVQFQDESVVDDSQLPKDRFSAERLKGVDSTLKIQPAELGDSAMYLCASSQSRDWSSYEQYFGPGTRLTVT.